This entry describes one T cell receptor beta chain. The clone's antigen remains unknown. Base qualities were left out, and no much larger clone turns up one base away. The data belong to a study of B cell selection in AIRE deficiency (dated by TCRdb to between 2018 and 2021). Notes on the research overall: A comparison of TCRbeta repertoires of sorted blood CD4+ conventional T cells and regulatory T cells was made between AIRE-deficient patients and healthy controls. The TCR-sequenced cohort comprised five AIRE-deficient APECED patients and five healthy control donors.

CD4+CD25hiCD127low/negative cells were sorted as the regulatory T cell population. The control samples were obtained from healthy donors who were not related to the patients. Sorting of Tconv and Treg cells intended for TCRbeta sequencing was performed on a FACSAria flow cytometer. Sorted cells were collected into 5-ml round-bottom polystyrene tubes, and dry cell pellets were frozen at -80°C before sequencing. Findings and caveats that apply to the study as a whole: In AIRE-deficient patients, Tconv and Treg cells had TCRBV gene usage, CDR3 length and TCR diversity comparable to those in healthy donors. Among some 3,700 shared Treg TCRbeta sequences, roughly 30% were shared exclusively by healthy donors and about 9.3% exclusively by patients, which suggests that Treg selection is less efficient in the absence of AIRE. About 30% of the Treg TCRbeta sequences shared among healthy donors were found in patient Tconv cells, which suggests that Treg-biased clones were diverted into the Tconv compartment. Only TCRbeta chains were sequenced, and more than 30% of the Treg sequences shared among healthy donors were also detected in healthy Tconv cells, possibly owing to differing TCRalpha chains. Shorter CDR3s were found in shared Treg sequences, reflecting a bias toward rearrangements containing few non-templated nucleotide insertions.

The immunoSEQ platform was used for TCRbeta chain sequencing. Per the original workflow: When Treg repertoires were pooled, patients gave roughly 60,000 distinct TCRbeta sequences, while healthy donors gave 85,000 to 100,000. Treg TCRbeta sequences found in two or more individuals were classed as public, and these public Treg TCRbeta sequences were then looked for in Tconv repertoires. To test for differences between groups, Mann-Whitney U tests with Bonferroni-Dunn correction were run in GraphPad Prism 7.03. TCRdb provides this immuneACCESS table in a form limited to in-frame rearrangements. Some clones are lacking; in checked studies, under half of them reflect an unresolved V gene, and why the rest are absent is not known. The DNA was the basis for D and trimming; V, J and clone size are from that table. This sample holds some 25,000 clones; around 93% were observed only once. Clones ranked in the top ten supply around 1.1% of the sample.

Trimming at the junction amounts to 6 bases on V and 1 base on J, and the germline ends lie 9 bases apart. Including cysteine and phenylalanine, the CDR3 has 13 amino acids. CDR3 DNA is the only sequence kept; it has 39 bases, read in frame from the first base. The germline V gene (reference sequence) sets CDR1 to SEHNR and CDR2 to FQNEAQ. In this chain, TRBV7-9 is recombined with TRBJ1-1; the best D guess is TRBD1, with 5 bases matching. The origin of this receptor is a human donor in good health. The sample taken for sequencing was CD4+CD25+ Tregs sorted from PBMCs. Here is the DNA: TGTGCCAGCAGTAAACAGGAGAACACTGAAGCTTTCTTT. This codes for CASSKQENTEAFF.